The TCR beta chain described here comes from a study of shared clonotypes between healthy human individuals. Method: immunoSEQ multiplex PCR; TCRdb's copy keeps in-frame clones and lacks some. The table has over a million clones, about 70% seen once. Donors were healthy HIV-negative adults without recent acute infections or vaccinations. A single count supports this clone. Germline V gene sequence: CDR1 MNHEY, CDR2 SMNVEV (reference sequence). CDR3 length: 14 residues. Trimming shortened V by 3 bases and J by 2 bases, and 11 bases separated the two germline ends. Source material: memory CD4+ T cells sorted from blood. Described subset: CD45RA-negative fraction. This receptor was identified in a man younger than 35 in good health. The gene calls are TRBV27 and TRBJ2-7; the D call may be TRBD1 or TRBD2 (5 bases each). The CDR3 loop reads CASSFSGLPYEQYF. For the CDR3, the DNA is TGTGCCAGCAGTTTTTCGGGGCTACCCTACGAGCAGTACTTC.